This T cell receptor (beta chain) was retrieved from a study of follicular helper T cells after annual influenza vaccination. Study context: Across the 2013-2014, 2014-2015 and 2015-2016 vaccination seasons, some subjects were resampled. Study-wide results and limits: ICOS+CD38+ cTfh clonality change tracked circulating plasmablast frequency change. Recurrent ICOS+CD38+ cTfh clonotypes included tetramer and AIM influenza-specific ones.

Method: immunoSEQ multiplex PCR; TCRdb's copy keeps in-frame clones and lacks some. The sample includes 9,500 to 10,000 clones, around 82% of them seen just once. This clone showed up just a few times. Antigen specificity is unknown. Regarding time point: 2014-2015 season, 7 days after vaccination. Blood volume per time point ranged from roughly 40 to 100 mL. Sample: CXCR5- memory CD4+ T cells sorted from blood, taken 7 days after influenza vaccination. The source of this sequence is an adult who received the influenza vaccine.

The CDR3 protein is CASSVEGSRNSPLHF. The CDR3 region has the DNA TGTGCCAGCAGCGTAGAGGGCAGTCGCAATTCACCCCTCCACTTT. The chain has TRBV9 and TRBJ1-6; no clear D. V lost 0 bases, J lost 7 bases, and 11 bases lay in between. Germline V gene sequence: CDR1 SGDLS, CDR2 YYNGEE. The CDR3 is made up of 15 amino acids.